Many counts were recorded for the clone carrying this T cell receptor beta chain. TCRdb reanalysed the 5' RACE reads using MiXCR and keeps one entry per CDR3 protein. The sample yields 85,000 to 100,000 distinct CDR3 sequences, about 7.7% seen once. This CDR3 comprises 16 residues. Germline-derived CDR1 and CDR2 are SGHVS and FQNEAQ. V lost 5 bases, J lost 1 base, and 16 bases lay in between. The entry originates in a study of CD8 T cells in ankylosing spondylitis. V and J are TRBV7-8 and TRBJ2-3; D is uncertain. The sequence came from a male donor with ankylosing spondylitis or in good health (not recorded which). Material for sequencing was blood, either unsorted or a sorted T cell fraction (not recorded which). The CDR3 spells CASSPLVGIRTDTQYF. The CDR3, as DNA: TGTGCCAGCAGCCCCCTCGTTGGGATCCGCACAGATACGCAGTATTTT.